Listed below are T cell receptor beta chains from one sample, sequenced in a study of T-cell reconstitution after alpha-beta-depleted transplantation in children. TCRdb re-called the PCR reads through MiXCR, storing one row per CDR3 protein. The sample has fewer than 350,000 distinct CDR3 sequences, over 9.5% seen once. The specimen was PBMCs, collected before TCRalphabeta/CD19-depleted stem cell transplant. These TCRs come from a boy in the first two years of life with acute myeloid leukemia, due to receive a stem cell transplant. CDR3s leave out the opening cysteine and the closing phenylalanine or tryptophan. The D gene is left open where the match is weak. Clone sizes are given selectively: once, few, many, or a class where the clone is expanded.

clone size,D gene,V gene,J gene,CDR3 protein
many,.,TRBV7-6,TRBJ2-1,ASSFRRVSSYNEQF
.,TRBD1,TRBV25-1,TRBJ1-5,ASNLTGGSNQPQH
many,.,TRBV4-3,TRBJ2-3,ASSHRGSTDTQY
few,.,TRBV28,TRBJ2-6,ASSSSSTGSNVLT
many,TRBD1,TRBV28,TRBJ1-3,ASSLQGAALSGNTIY
many,TRBD1,TRBV29-1,TRBJ1-1,SVVLRHRTGLNTEAF
.,TRBD1,TRBV6-5,TRBJ1-2,ASSYNTGEGYGYT
many,.,TRBV29-1,TRBJ2-1,SVVATTSLYYEQF
few,TRBD1,TRBV7-9,TRBJ2-3,ASSAAEGQGWGTDTQY
many,.,TRBV10-3,TRBJ2-7,AISETGRHEQY
.,.,TRBV7-2,TRBJ2-4,ASSLERESGNIQY
many,.,TRBV5-6,TRBJ2-5,ASSPTVQETQY
many,TRBD1,TRBV27,TRBJ2-6,ASRHPGQGGSGANVLT
.,.,TRBV20-1,TRBJ2-7,SARQPGIIYEQY
many,.,TRBV28,TRBJ2-4,ASSLWGAKNIQY
many,.,TRBV2,TRBJ2-5,ASSVDGRSGTQY
few,TRBD1,TRBV10-3,TRBJ2-4,AGKQGHHPLAKNIQY
many,TRBD1,TRBV28,TRBJ1-1,ASSFGEQGDTEAF
.,.,TRBV20-1,TRBJ2-5,SASGTGETQY
many,TRBD2,TRBV5-1,TRBJ2-1,ASRDLSGRAYNEQF
many,.,TRBV4-3,TRBJ2-7,ASSQETHHYEQY
many,.,TRBV6-5,TRBJ1-1,ASSYPGGAFTEAF
many,.,TRBV10-3,TRBJ1-5,AISESADSNQPQH
many,TRBD2,TRBV18,TRBJ2-2,ASSPLRTSGNTGELF
.,TRBD2,TRBV5-1,TRBJ2-1,ASSLASGGDNEQS